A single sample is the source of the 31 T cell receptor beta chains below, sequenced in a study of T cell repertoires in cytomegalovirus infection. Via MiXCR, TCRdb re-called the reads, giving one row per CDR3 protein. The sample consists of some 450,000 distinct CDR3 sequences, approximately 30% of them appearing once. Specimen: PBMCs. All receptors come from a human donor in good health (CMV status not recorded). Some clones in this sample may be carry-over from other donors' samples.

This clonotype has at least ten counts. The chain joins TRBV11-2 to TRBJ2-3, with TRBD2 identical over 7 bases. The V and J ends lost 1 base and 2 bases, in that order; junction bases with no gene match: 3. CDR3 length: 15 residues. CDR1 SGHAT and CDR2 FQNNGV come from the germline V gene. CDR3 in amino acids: CASSLGAGVTDTQYF. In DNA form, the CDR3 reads TGTGCCAGCAGCTTAGGGGCGGGAGTCACAGATACGCAGTATTTT.

CDR3 nucleotides: TGTGCCACCCAGGGGGGACAGAGCTACGAGCAGTACTTC. Translated, it gives CATQGGQSYEQYF. V gene TRBV12-3 or TRBV12-4 combines with J gene TRBJ2-7, with D possibly matching TRBD1 (7 bases). There are 13 residues in the CDR3. Trimming removed 10 bases at V and 3 bases at J, with 16 bases between.

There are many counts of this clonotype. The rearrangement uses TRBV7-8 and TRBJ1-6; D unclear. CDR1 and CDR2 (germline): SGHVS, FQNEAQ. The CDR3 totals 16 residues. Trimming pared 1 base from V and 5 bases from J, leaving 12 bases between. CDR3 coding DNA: TGTGCCAGCAGCTTAGGGCAGATAAGAGATAATTCACCCCTCCACTTT. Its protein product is CASSLGQIRDNSPLHF.

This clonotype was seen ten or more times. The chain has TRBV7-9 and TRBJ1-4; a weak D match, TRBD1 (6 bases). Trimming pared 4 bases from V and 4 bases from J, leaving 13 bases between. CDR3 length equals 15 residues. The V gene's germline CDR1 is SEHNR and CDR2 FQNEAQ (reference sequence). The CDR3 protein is CASSSIQGYNEKLFF. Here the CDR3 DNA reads TGTGCCAGCAGCTCGATACAGGGATATAATGAAAAACTGTTTTTT. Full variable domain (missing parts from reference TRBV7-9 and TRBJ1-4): DTGVSQNPRHKITKRGQNVTFRCDPISEHNRLYWYRQTLGQGPEFLTYFQNEAQLEKSRLLSDRFSAERPKGSFSTLEIQRTEQGDSAMYLCASSSIQGYNEKLFFGSGTQLSVL.

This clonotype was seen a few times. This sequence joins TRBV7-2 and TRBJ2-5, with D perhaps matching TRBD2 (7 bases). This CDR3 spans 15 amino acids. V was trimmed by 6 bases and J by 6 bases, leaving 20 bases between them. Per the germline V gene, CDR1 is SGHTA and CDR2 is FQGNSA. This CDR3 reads CASRSGGGGRKTQYF. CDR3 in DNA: TGTGCCAGCAGGTCCGGGGGCGGGGGAAGGAAGACCCAGTACTTC.

Here the CDR3 DNA reads TGTGCCAGCAGTGAACTTGGAGCGGGAAACACCATATATTTT. Translated: CASSELGAGNTIYF. This sequence joins TRBV2 and TRBJ1-3; no reliable D call. Trimming left V 2 bases short and J 4 bases short, with 9 bases between. The CDR3 has 14 amino acids. Germline V lookup: CDR1 SNHLY, CDR2 FYNNEI.

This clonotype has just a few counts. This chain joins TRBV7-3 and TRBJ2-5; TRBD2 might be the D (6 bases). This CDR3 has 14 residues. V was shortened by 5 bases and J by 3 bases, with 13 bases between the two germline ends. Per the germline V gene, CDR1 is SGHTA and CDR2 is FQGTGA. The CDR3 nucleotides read TGTGCCAGCAGCGCCCGTCGGGGGAAAGAGACCCAGTACTTC. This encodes CASSARRGKETQYF.

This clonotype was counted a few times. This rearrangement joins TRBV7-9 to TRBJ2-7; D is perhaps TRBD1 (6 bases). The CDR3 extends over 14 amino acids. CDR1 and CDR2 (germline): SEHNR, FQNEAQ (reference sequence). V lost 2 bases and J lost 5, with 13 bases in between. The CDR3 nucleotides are TGTGCCAGCAGCTTAAGTGAGAAGGGGGACGAGCAGTACTTC. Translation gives CASSLSEKGDEQYF.

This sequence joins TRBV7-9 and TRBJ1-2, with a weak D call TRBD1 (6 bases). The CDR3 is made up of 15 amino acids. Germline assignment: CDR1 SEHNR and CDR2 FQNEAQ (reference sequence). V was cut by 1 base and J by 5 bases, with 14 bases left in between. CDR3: CASSLEMLGAYGYTF. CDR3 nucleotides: TGTGCCAGCAGCTTAGAAATGTTGGGGGCGTATGGCTACACCTTC. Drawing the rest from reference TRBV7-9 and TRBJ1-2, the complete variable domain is DTGVSQNPRHKITKRGQNVTFRCDPISEHNRLYWYRQTLGQGPEFLTYFQNEAQLEKSRLLSDRFSAERPKGSFSTLEIQRTEQGDSAMYLCASSLEMLGAYGYTFGSGTRLTVV.

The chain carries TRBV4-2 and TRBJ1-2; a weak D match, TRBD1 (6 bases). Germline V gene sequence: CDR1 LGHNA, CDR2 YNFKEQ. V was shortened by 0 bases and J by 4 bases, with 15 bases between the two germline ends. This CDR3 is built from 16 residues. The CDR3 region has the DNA TGTGCCAGCAGCCAAGATTGGGGGGGGGGCGCCTATGGCTACACCTTC. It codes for CASSQDWGGGAYGYTF.

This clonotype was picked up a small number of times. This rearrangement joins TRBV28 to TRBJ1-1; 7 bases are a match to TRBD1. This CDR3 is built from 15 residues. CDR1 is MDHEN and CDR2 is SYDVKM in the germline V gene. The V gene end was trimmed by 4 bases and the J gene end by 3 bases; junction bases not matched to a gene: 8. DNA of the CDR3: TGTGCCAGCAGTTCAAGGACAGGCTACGACACTGAAGCTTTCTTT. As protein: CASSSRTGYDTEAFF. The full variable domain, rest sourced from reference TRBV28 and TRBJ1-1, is DVKVTQSSRYLVKRTGEKVFLECVQDMDHENMFWYRQDPGLGLRLIYFSYDVKMKEKGDIPEGYSVSREKKERFSLILESASTNQTSMYLCASSSRTGYDTEAFFGQGTRLTVV.

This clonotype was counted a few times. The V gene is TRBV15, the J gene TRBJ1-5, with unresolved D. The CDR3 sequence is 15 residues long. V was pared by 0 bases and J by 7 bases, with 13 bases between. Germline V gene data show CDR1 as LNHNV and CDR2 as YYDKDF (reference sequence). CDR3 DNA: TGTGCCACCAGCAGAGACCCCTCGCGGGGACAGCCCCAGCATTTT. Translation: CATSRDPSRGQPQHF.

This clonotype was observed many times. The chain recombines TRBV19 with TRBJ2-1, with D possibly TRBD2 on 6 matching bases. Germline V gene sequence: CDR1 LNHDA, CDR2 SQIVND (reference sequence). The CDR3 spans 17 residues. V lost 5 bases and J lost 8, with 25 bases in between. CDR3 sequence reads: CASSGMSGDPWGYEQFF. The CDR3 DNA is TGTGCCAGTAGTGGGATGTCGGGGGACCCCTGGGGGTATGAGCAGTTCTTC.

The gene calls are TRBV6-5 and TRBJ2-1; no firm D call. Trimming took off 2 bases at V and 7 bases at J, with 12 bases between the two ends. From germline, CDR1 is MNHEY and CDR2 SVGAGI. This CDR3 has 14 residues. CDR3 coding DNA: TGTGCCAGCAGTTACGGTTTCTCCGAGAATGAGCAGTTCTTC. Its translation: CASSYGFSENEQFF.

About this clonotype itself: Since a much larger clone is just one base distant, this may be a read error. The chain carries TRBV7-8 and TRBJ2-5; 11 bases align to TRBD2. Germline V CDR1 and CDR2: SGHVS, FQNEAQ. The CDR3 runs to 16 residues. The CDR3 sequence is CPSSSHATSGVETQYF. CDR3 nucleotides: TGTCCCAGCAGCTCTCATGCGACTAGCGGGGTGGAGACCCAGTACTTC. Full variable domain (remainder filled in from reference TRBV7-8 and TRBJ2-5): GAGVSQSPRYKVAKRGQDVALRCDPISGHVSLFWYQQALGQGPEFLTYFQNEAQLDKSGLPSDRFFAERPEGSVSTLKIQRTQQEDSAVYLCPSSSHATSGVETQYFGPGTRLLVL.

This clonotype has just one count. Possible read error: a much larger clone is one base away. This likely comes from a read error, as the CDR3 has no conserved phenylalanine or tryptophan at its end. The CDR3 loop reads CASSDAYKGSYEQYI. The CDR3 DNA reads as TGTGCCAGCAGTGATGCATATAAGGGCTCCTACGAGCAGTACATC. This sequence joins TRBV6-1 and TRBJ2-7; D remains unclear. This CDR3 is 15 amino acids long. Deletions cut 3 bases from V and 0 bases from J, with 12 bases between. Looked up from germline, CDR1 is MNHNS and CDR2 is SASEGT.

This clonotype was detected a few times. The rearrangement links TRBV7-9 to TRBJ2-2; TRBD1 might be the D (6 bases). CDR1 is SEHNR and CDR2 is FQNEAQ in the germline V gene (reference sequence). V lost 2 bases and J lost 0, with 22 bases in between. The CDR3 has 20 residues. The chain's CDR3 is CASSLTFALIQGSNTGELFF. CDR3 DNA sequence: TGTGCCAGCAGCTTAACATTCGCGCTCATACAGGGCTCGAACACCGGGGAGCTGTTTTTT.

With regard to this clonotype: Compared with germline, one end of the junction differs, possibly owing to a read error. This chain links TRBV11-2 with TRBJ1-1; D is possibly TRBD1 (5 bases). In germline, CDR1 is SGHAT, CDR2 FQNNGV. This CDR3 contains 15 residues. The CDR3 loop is CASSPTGPRNTEASF. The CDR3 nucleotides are TGTGCCAGCAGCCCGACGGGACCGAGGAACACTGAAGCTTCCTTT. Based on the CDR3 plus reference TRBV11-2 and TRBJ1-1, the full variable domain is EAGVAQSPRYKIIEKRQSVAFWCNPISGHATLYWYQQILGQGPKLLIQFQNNGVVDDSQLPKDRFSAERLKGVDSTLKIQPAKLEDSAVYLCASSPTGPRNTEASFGQGTRLTVV.

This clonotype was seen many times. The chain's CDR3 is CASSLPGTGVYNEQFF. The CDR3 DNA is TGTGCCAGCAGCTTACCCGGGACAGGGGTCTACAATGAGCAGTTCTTC. This chain connects TRBV7-2 to TRBJ2-1; 10 bases are a match to TRBD1. This CDR3 region has 16 residues. CDR1 and CDR2 from the germline V gene are SGHTA and FQGNSA. Losses at the gene ends were 2 bases for V and 3 bases for J; bases not matched to a gene: 4.

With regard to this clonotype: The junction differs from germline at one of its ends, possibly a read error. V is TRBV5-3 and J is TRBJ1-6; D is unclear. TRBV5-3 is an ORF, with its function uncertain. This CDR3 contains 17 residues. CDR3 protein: CASSLGPPTGSNSPLHF. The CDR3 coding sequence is TGTGCCAGCAGCTTAGGTCCCCCGACGGGGTCAAATTCACCCCTCCACTTT.

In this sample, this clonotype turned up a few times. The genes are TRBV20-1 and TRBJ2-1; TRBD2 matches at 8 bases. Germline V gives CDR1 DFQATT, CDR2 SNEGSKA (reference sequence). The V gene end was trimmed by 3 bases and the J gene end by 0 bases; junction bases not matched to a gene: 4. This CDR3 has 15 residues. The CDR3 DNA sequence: TGCAGTGCTAGGGAGCGGGGGAGCTCCTACAATGAGCAGTTCTTC. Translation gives CSARERGSSYNEQFF.

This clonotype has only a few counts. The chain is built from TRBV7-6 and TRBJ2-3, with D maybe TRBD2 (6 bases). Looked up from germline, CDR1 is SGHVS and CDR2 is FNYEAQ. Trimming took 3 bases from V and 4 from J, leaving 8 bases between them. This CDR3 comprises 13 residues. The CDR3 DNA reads TGTGCCAGCAGCTTGACTAGTTCAGATACGCAGTATTTT. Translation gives CASSLTSSDTQYF.

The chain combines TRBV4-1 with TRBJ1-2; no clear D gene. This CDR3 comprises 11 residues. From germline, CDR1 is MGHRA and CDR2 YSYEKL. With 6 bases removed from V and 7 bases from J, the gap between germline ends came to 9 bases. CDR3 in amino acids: CASRQLGGYTF. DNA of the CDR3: TGCGCCAGCAGGCAACTGGGTGGCTACACCTTC.

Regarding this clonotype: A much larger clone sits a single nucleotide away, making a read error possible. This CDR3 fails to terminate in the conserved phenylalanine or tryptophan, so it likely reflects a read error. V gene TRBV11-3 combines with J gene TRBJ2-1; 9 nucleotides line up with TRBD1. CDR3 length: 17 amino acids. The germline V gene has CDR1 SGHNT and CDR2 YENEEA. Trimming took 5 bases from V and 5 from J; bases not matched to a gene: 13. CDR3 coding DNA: TGTGCCAGCAGCCCCCGATCCGGGGACAGGGCGGACAATGAGCAGTTCTTA. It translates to CASSPRSGDRADNEQFL.

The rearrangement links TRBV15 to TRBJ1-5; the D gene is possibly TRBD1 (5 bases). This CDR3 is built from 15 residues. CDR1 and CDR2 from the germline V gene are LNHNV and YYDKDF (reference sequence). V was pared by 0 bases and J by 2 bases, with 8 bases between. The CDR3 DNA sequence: TGTGCCACCAGCAGAGACAGGGTCCGCAATCAGCCCCAGCATTTT. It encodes CATSRDRVRNQPQHF.

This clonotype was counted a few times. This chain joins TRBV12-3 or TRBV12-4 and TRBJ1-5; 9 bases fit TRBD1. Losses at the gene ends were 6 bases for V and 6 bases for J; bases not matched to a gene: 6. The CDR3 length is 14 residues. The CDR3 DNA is TGTGCCAGCAGACCCGGGACAGGGTTTCAGCCCCAGCATTTT. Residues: CASRPGTGFQPQHF.

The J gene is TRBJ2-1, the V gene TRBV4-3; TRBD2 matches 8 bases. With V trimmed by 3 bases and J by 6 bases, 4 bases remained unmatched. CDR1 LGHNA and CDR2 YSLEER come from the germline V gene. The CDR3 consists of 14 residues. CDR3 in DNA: TGCGCCAGCAGCCAGGGACTAGGCTTCAATGAGCAGTTCTTC. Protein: CASSQGLGFNEQFF.

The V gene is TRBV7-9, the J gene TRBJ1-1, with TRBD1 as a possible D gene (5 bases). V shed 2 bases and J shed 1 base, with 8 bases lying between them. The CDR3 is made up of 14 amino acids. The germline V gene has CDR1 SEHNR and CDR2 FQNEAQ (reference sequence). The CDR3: CASSLKGPNTEAFF. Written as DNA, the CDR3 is TGTGCCAGCAGCTTAAAGGGGCCGAACACTGAAGCTTTCTTT.

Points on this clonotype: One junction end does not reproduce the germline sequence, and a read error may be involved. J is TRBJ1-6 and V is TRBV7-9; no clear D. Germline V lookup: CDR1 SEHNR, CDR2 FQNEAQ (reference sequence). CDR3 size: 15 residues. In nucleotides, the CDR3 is TGTTCCAGCAGCCCGGGTGAGGACTATAATTCACCCCTACAATTT. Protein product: CSSSPGEDYNSPLQF.

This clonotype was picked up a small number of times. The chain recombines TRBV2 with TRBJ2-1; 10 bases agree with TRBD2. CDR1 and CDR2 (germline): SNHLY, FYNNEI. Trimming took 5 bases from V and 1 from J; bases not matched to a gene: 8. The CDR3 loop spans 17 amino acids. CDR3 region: CASSPRLAGESYNEQFF. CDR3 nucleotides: TGTGCCAGCAGTCCCCGGCTAGCGGGGGAATCCTACAATGAGCAGTTCTTC.

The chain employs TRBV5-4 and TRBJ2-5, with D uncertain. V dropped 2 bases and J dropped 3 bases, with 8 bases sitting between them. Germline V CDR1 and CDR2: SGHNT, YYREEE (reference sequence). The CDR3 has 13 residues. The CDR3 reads CASSFRTEETQYF. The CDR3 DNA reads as TGTGCCAGCAGCTTCCGGACCGAAGAGACCCAGTACTTC.